At least ten counts were recorded for the clone carrying this T cell receptor (beta chain). Its antigen is undetermined. This CDR3 comprises 14 residues. The germline V gene has CDR1 SGHAT and CDR2 FQDESV (reference sequence). V lost 2 bases to trimming and J lost 5 bases, with 7 bases between them. Via MiXCR, TCRdb re-called the multiplex PCR reads, giving one row per CDR3 protein. The table lists about 110,000 distinct CDR3 sequences, around 30% of them singletons. This sample was included in a study of breast tumors, draining lymph nodes, adjacent tissues. Study results and caveats: The data were judged consistent with most tumor T cells coming from lymph node and expanding in tumor.

The lymph nodes were axillary draining lymph nodes from breast cancer patients. The chain combines TRBV11-1 with TRBJ1-6, with D maybe TRBD1 (5 bases). Sequencing used axillary lymph node tissue. This sequence was found in a female donor with breast cancer. Some clones in this sample may be carry-over from other donors' samples. DNA for the CDR3: TGTGCCAGCAGCTTAATGGACAATAATTCACCCCTCCACTTT. This encodes CASSLMDNNSPLHF.